This T cell receptor (beta chain) was recorded in a study of blood T cell repertoires in COVID-19. At the level of the study: From the United States, Italy and Spain came samples of acute and convalescent COVID-19. Nucleic acid was either cDNA or gDNA, and it came from T cells, B-cell-depleted T cells, or PBMCs.

In germline, CDR1 is MGHRA, CDR2 YSYEKL. There are 16 residues in the CDR3. V shed 1 base, J shed 4 bases, and the junction held 5 bases outside the gene matches. Some clones are missing from TCRdb's copy, which holds only in-frame ones; the method was immunoSEQ multiplex PCR. The table lists roughly 34,000 clones, about 88% of them singletons. The V call is TRBV4-1, the J call TRBJ1-4, with TRBD1 identical over 8 bases. Specimen: peripheral blood. The receptor comes from a woman of 80 years or more with active or convalescent COVID-19. The CDR3 loop is CASSQVRTGNNEKLFF. The CDR3 DNA reads TGCGCCAGCAGCCAAGTAAGGACAGGGAATAATGAAAAACTGTTTTTT.